One and the same sample provided the 5 T cell receptor beta chains below, sequenced in a study of cytomegalovirus exposure and HLA in healthy donors. In the PCR, 60 Vbeta and 13 Jbeta primers were used. Some clones are missing from TCRdb's copy, which holds only in-frame ones; the method was immunoSEQ multiplex PCR. The sample includes approximately 300,000 clones, about 83% of them seen just once. Sequenced: PBMCs. These receptors were collected from a woman in her forties in good health and CMV-seropositive.

This clone was observed once. V and J are TRBV7-9 and TRBJ2-3; 12 bases fit TRBD2. The germline gives CDR1 SEHNR, CDR2 FQNEAQ (reference sequence). CDR3 size: 16 residues. J gave up 6 bases and V 2 bases, and 6 bases lay outside the gene matches. The DNA for the CDR3 is TGTGCCAGCAGCTTACGACTAGCGGGAGATATGGATACGCAGTATTTT. Residues: CASSLRLAGDMDTQYF.

V gene TRBV30 combines with J gene TRBJ2-7; D is perhaps TRBD1 (5 bases). The V and J ends lost 1 base and 2 bases respectively, with 12 bases between them. The germline CDR1 and CDR2 sequences are GTSNPN and SVGIG (reference sequence). CDR3 length equals 14 residues. CDR3: CAWSGQGAAYEQYF. The DNA for the CDR3 is TGTGCCTGGAGTGGTCAGGGCGCCGCCTACGAGCAGTACTTC.

The rearrangement uses TRBV19 and TRBJ2-2; tentative D call: TRBD2 (5 bases). The CDR3 runs 14 residues. Trimming stripped 10 bases from V and 0 bases from J, with 12 bases between. Germline values: CDR1 LNHDA, CDR2 SQIVND (reference sequence). The CDR3 spells CATMDFPNTGELFF. DNA for the CDR3: TGTGCCACGATGGACTTCCCGAACACCGGGGAGCTGTTTTTT.

This rearrangement joins TRBV29-1 to TRBJ2-7; 11 bases are shared with TRBD2. The CDR3 has 12 amino acids. The junction had 1 base not matched to a gene; V was cut back by 6 bases and J by 3 bases. Germline-derived CDR1 and CDR2 are SQVTM and ANQGSEA. CDR3 amino acids: CSVGTSGYEQYF. The CDR3, as DNA: TGCAGCGTGGGGACTAGCGGCTACGAGCAGTACTTC.

CDR3 sequence (DNA): TGTGCCAGCAGCCCGGTCACAGATACGCAGTATTTT. As protein: CASSPVTDTQYF. The chain carries TRBV7-2 and TRBJ2-3, with D unclear. V gave up 5 bases and J gave up 2 bases, with 5 bases separating them. The CDR3 consists of 12 residues. In germline, CDR1 is SGHTA, CDR2 FQGNSA.